This T cell receptor beta chain appears in the sequencing data of a study of T cell clonality in common variable immunodeficiency. Control and CVID samples contributed equal amounts of genomic DNA. The assay was immunoSEQ multiplex PCR, and TCRdb's table has in-frame clones only and misses some. Altogether 30,000 to 40,000 clones were found in the sample, and no singletons occur. Only a few counts were recorded for this clone. Read sequence stops 3 residues before the CDR3 end, and the germline J gene provides the missing end. Looked up from germline, CDR1 is SGHRS and CDR2 is YFSETQ. The trim removed 0 bases at V and 6 bases at J, leaving 14 bases unmatched. There are 18 residues in the CDR3.

This sequence joins TRBV5-1 and TRBJ2-1; 8 bases are shared with TRBD1. The receptor's source is a person aged 18 to 69 in good health. The sequencing input was peripheral blood mononuclear cells. The CDR3 region is CASSLGAGGVNLANEQFF. The part of the CDR3 DNA that was read is TGCGCCAGCAGCTTGGGCGCAGGGGGCGTGAATTTGGCCAATGAG.